One and the same sample provided the 25 T cell receptor beta chains below, sequenced in a study of cytomegalovirus exposure and HLA in healthy donors. Vbeta (60) and Jbeta (13) primers were used in the PCR. Some clones are missing from TCRdb's copy, which holds only in-frame ones; the method was immunoSEQ multiplex PCR. The repertoire holds 250,000 or so clones, approximately 80% seen once, with about 7.3% in the top ten. The specimen sequenced was PBMCs. All receptors derive from a woman aged 60-75 years in good health and CMV-seropositive.

The gene calls are TRBV7-2 and TRBJ1-5; TRBD1 matches 10 bases. CDR1 is SGHTA, CDR2 FQGNSA, per germline. Germline trimming cut 5 bases from V and 4 bases from J; bases unmatched to any gene: 11. The CDR3 sequence is 17 residues long. The CDR3 is CASSRLTGGYENQPQHF. DNA of the CDR3: TGTGCCAGCAGCCGATTGACAGGGGGCTACGAGAATCAGCCCCAGCATTTT.

The chain has TRBV25-1 and TRBJ2-5, with TRBD2 as a possible D gene (5 bases). The J call may be faulty, since TRBJ2-7 better matches the DNA end. This CDR3 has 10 residues. The germline CDR1 and CDR2 sequences are MGHDK and SYGVNS. The CDR3 protein is CATGDYEQYF. The CDR3, as DNA: TGTGCCACCGGGGACTACGAGCAGTACTTC.

The V and J genes are TRBV27 and TRBJ1-5, with D maybe TRBD1 (5 bases). The CDR3 consists of 14 residues. V lost 1 base to trimming and J lost 5 bases, with 9 bases between them. Germline V gives CDR1 MNHEY, CDR2 SMNVEV (reference sequence). The CDR3 sequence: CASSLLQGYQPQHF. CDR3 DNA sequence: TGTGCCAGCAGTTTATTGCAGGGTTATCAGCCCCAGCATTTT.

The chain links TRBV28 to TRBJ2-7; 9 bases align to TRBD1. Germline-derived CDR1 and CDR2 are MDHEN and SYDVKM. The CDR3 loop spans 16 amino acids. V gave up 3 bases and J gave up 7 bases; unmatched junction bases: 13. The CDR3 sequence: CASSFHRRQGGREQYF. For the CDR3, the DNA is TGTGCCAGCAGTTTCCACCGCCGACAGGGGGGAAGGGAGCAGTACTTC.

This sequence joins TRBV5-4 and TRBJ1-2; weak D call: TRBD1 (6 bases). The germline gives CDR1 SGHNT, CDR2 YYREEE (reference sequence). V lost 4 bases to trimming and J lost 0 bases, with 22 bases between them. The CDR3 is made up of 18 amino acids. The CDR3 DNA is TGTGCCAGCAGCACACCCCCACGGGGGGCGAGAACTAACTATGGCTACACCTTC. Protein: CASSTPPRGARTNYGYTF.

This chain links TRBV5-1 with TRBJ2-7; 10 nucleotides match TRBD1. Germline CDR1 reads SGHRS; CDR2 reads YFSETQ. The CDR3 covers 13 residues. With 4 bases clipped from V and 2 bases from J, the junction kept 0 bases outside the gene matches. The CDR3 DNA follows: TGCGCCAGCAGCGGGACAGGGGCCTACGAGCAGTACTTC. This sequence encodes CASSGTGAYEQYF.

A single count supports this clone. The chain has TRBV28 and TRBJ2-7; TRBD1 might be the D (5 bases). The CDR3 loop spans 12 amino acids. Trimming pared 6 bases from V and 7 bases from J, leaving 13 bases between. In germline, CDR1 is MDHEN, CDR2 SYDVKM. CDR3 protein: CASSRRELEQYF. The CDR3 nucleotides are TGTGCCAGCAGCCGCAGGGAATTGGAGCAGTACTTC.

The chain employs TRBV27 and TRBJ2-2; 7 bases match TRBD1. CDR1 and CDR2 from the germline V gene are MNHEY and SMNVEV (reference sequence). V trimming: 3 bases; J trimming: 1 base; junction bases outside the gene matches: 17. This CDR3 comprises 20 residues. This CDR3 is CASSFLTGWDLRQNTGELFF. CDR3 bases: TGTGCCAGCAGTTTTCTGACAGGGTGGGATCTGCGACAGAACACCGGGGAGCTGTTTTTT.

The genes are TRBV5-1 and TRBJ2-7, with D perhaps matching TRBD1 (6 bases). The CDR3 extends over 15 amino acids. Germline loops: CDR1 SGHRS, CDR2 YFSETQ. V shed 4 bases and J shed 6 bases, with 20 bases lying between them. The DNA for the CDR3 is TGCGCCAGCAGCCAAGGGACACTGGGTTCGGGCGAGCAGTACTTC. Amino acids: CASSQGTLGSGEQYF.

This sequence joins TRBV5-1 and TRBJ2-2; D call uncertain. Trimming left V 6 bases short and J 2 bases short, with 14 bases between. Per the germline V gene, CDR1 is SGHRS and CDR2 is YFSETQ. This CDR3 comprises 15 residues. CDR3: CASTPETSNTGELFF. In nucleotides, the CDR3 is TGCGCCAGCACTCCCGAGACTTCTAACACCGGGGAGCTGTTTTTT.

The V call is TRBV6-1, the J call TRBJ1-5; TRBD1 aligns across 8 bases. J gave up 6 bases and V 4 bases, and 8 bases lay outside the gene matches. There are 15 residues in the CDR3. Germline V gene data show CDR1 as MNHNS and CDR2 as SASEGT. DNA for the CDR3: TGTGCCAGCAGTGCGGACAGGGAGAATCGTCAGCCCCAGCATTTT. This translates into CASSADRENRQPQHF.

The gene calls are TRBV10-1 and TRBJ1-5; D is unresolved. This CDR3 is built from 15 residues. Germline V lookup: CDR1 WNHNN, CDR2 SYGVQD (reference sequence). Trimming pared 8 bases from V and 1 base from J, leaving 15 bases between. The CDR3 loop reads CASLSPTWSNQPQHF. Written as DNA, the CDR3 is TGCGCCAGCCTATCCCCTACTTGGAGCAATCAGCCCCAGCATTTT.

V and J are TRBV7-8 and TRBJ2-2; 7 positions agree with TRBD1. The CDR3 has 18 residues. Germline assignment: CDR1 SGHVS and CDR2 FQNEAQ. V lost 5 bases, J lost 1 base, and 13 bases stayed unmatched. CDR3 in DNA: TGTGCCAGCAGCCCTCCTGTAAGGGGGCCGGAGAACACCGGGGAGCTGTTTTTT. It yields the protein CASSPPVRGPENTGELFF.

This chain links TRBV7-9 with TRBJ2-3; TRBD2 matches 8 bases. This CDR3 contains 15 residues. V shed 5 bases, J shed 4 bases, and the junction held 8 bases outside the gene matches. Germline values: CDR1 SEHNR, CDR2 FQNEAQ (reference sequence). The CDR3 DNA is TGTGCCAGCAGCGTAGGGACTAGGAGAGCAGATACGCAGTATTTT. Its protein product is CASSVGTRRADTQYF.

The chain combines TRBV30 with TRBJ1-2; D gene unclear. Between the trimmed V and J ends, which lost 0 bases and 6 bases, there was a span of 14 bases. The CDR3 consists of 14 residues. Germline values: CDR1 GTSNPN, CDR2 SVGIG (reference sequence). The DNA of the CDR3 is TGTGCCTGGAGTGTACAAGTAGCATTTAATGGCTACACCTTC. Translation gives CAWSVQVAFNGYTF.

CDR3 in amino acids: CASSYSRASGLRTQYF. The CDR3 DNA reads as TGTGCCAGCAGTTACTCGCGGGCTAGCGGCCTCAGGACCCAGTACTTC. V usage is TRBV6-5 and J usage is TRBJ2-5; 7 bases are shared with TRBD2. The J segment lost 7 bases and the V segment lost 0 bases, leaving 11 bases of the junction unmatched. Germline assignment: CDR1 MNHEY and CDR2 SVGAGI. This CDR3 comprises 16 residues.

The chain combines TRBV28 with TRBJ2-7, with 9 bases identical to TRBD2. Germline CDR1 reads MDHEN; CDR2 reads SYDVKM. This CDR3 spans 16 amino acids. V gave up 3 bases and J gave up 1 base; unmatched junction bases: 7. This CDR3 is CASSLASGVWSYEQYF. The CDR3 coding sequence is TGTGCCAGCAGTTTGGCTAGCGGGGTGTGGTCCTACGAGCAGTACTTC.

This sequence joins TRBV6-4 and TRBJ2-3; no clear D. Germline assignment: CDR1 MRHNA and CDR2 SNTAGT. There are 15 residues in the CDR3. The V end lost 2 bases, the J end lost 5 bases, and 14 bases lay between the germline ends. The CDR3 DNA reads TGTGCCAGCAGTGACCCGCATTTGGGCGTAGATACGCAGTATTTT. Protein: CASSDPHLGVDTQYF.

V usage is TRBV5-1 and J usage is TRBJ1-1; no definite D call. Per germline, CDR1 SGHRS and CDR2 YFSETQ. This CDR3 spans 17 amino acids. V dropped 4 bases and J dropped 0 bases, with 19 bases sitting between them. In DNA form, the CDR3 reads TGCGCCAGCAGCCTGGGATGGGCAGGCTTAATGAACACTGAAGCTTTCTTT. This codes for CASSLGWAGLMNTEAFF.

This clone was seen a handful of times. V gene TRBV5-1 combines with J gene TRBJ1-2; 7 bases fit TRBD1. The germline CDR1 and CDR2 sequences are SGHRS and YFSETQ. The J segment lost 2 bases and the V segment lost 3 bases, leaving 4 bases of the junction unmatched. This CDR3 comprises 14 residues. The DNA of the CDR3 is TGCGCCAGCAGCTCGATACAGGGGAACTATGGCTACACCTTC. This encodes CASSSIQGNYGYTF.

The chain uses TRBV28 and TRBJ2-1; 13 nucleotides agree with TRBD2. V lost 1 base and J lost 13; bases outside the gene matches: 10. Germline CDR1 reads MDHEN; CDR2 reads SYDVKM. The CDR3 extends over 16 amino acids. The CDR3 protein is CASSLLGLAGVASQFF. DNA for the CDR3: TGTGCCAGCAGTTTATTAGGACTAGCGGGAGTAGCAAGCCAGTTCTTC.

V gene TRBV5-1 combines with J gene TRBJ2-5; TRBD1 agrees at 7 bases. Trimming cost V 0 bases and J 5 bases; bases outside gene matches: 10. The CDR3 loop spans 16 amino acids. CDR1 is SGHRS, CDR2 YFSETQ, per germline. The CDR3 coding sequence is TGCGCCAGCAGCTTGGCGGGGACAGACCAGTGGGAGACCCAGTACTTC. Translated: CASSLAGTDQWETQYF.

This clone was picked up one time. V and J are TRBV30 and TRBJ1-4, with 9 bases that match TRBD1. This CDR3 spans 15 amino acids. Germline-derived CDR1 and CDR2 are GTSNPN and SVGIG (reference sequence). CDR3 DNA sequence: TGTGCTTTCCTAACCCGGGACAGGGTCTTCGGAAAACTGTTTTTT. It codes for CAFLTRDRVFGKLFF.

J is TRBJ1-2 and V is TRBV6-1; no clear D. With 7 bases removed from V and 4 bases from J, the gap between germline ends came to 13 bases. The CDR3 runs to 13 residues. Per the germline V gene, CDR1 is MNHNS and CDR2 is SASEGT. The CDR3 loop is CASKEGRTYGYTF. The DNA of the CDR3 is TGTGCCAGCAAGGAGGGTAGGACCTATGGCTACACCTTC.

V gene TRBV29-1 combines with J gene TRBJ2-7; D perhaps matches TRBD2 (5 bases). CDR1 SQVTM and CDR2 ANQGSEA come from the germline V gene. This CDR3 region has 12 residues. V shed 4 bases and J shed 7 bases, with 14 bases lying between them. The CDR3 coding sequence is TGCAGCGTTGCCCCTGGACGGGGTGAGCAGTACTTC. Its translation is CSVAPGRGEQYF.